What follows are 16 T cell receptor beta chains derived from one specimen sequenced in a study of T cell repertoires in cytomegalovirus infection. No antigen has been identified for these receptors. Each CDR3 protein gets one entry after TCRdb re-called the reads with MiXCR. The data contain hundreds of thousands of distinct CDR3 sequences, around a third of them singletons. Here the sequenced sample was cultured PBMCs, taken from culture after CMV antigen stimulation. All receptors come from a human donor in good health (CMV status not recorded). Some clones in this sample may be carry-over from other donors' samples.

This clonotype was detected many times. The chain carries TRBV7-2 and TRBJ2-7; TRBD2 matches at 7 bases. There are 14 residues in the CDR3. Germline-derived CDR1 and CDR2 are SGHTA and FQGNSA. The ends lost 8 bases at V and 3 bases at J; junction bases unmatched: 10. CDR3 sequence (DNA): TGTGCCAGCCGACGGGGAGGGACCGACTACGAGCAGTACTTC. Translation: CASRRGGTDYEQYF. The whole variable domain, remainder taken from reference TRBV7-2 and TRBJ2-7, is GAGVSQSPSNKVTEKGKDVELRCDPISGHTALYWYRQSLGQGLEFLIYFQGNSAPDKSGLPSDRFSAERTGGSVSTLTIQRTQQEDSAVYLCASRRGGTDYEQYFGPGTRLTVT.

V usage is TRBV5-4 and J usage is TRBJ2-3, with D perhaps TRBD1 or TRBD2 (6 bases each). Germline assignment: CDR1 SGHNT and CDR2 YYREEE (reference sequence). Deletions cut 1 base from V and 6 bases from J, with 12 bases between. The CDR3 contains 14 residues. CDR3 DNA: TGTGCCAGCAGCTTGTTCGGAGGGGGGGATACGCAGTATTTT. It specifies CASSLFGGGDTQYF. Combining the CDR3 with reference TRBV5-4 and TRBJ2-3 gives the whole variable domain ETGVTQSPTHLIKTRGQQVTLRCSSQSGHNTVSWYQQALGQGPQFIFQYYREEENGRGNFPPRFSGLQFPNYSSELNVNALELDDSALYLCASSLFGGGDTQYFGPGTRLTVL.

This chain connects TRBV7-2 to TRBJ2-3, with D uncertain. V lost 0 bases, J lost 13 bases, and 8 bases lay in between. Germline lookup yields CDR1 SGHTA and CDR2 FQGNSA. The CDR3 length is 11 residues. Here the CDR3 reads CASSLALGKYF. The CDR3, as DNA: TGTGCCAGCAGCTTAGCGCTAGGGAAGTATTTT.

The chain carries TRBV12-3 or TRBV12-4 and TRBJ2-2; D may correspond to TRBD1 or TRBD2 (5 bases each). Deletions cut 7 bases from V and 5 bases from J, with 17 bases between. The CDR3 totals 15 residues. CDR3 in DNA: TGTGCCAGCAAACCGGGACGGATTCTTACCGGGGAGCTGTTTTTT. Residues: CASKPGRILTGELFF.

This clonotype was detected ten times or more. V usage is TRBV7-2 and J usage is TRBJ2-1, with D perhaps TRBD2 (5 bases). CDR1 is SGHTA and CDR2 is FQGNSA in the germline V gene. The CDR3 is 17 amino acids. Trimming took 7 bases from V and 3 from J, leaving 22 bases between them. CDR3 coding DNA: TGTGCCAGCACCTACTCACCGCTGAGTCGGGACTACAATGAGCAGTTCTTC. Translation gives CASTYSPLSRDYNEQFF.

This clonotype was seen ten or more times. This rearrangement joins TRBV7-2 to TRBJ2-7, with unresolved D. Germline V lookup: CDR1 SGHTA, CDR2 FQGNSA. CDR3 size: 15 residues. Trimming shortened V by 2 bases and J by 3 bases, and 14 bases separated the two germline ends. CDR3 sequence reads: CASSLTGLSGYEQYF. The CDR3 bases are TGTGCCAGCAGCTTAACGGGTCTCTCGGGCTACGAGCAGTACTTC.

The chain uses TRBV4-1 and TRBJ1-1; the D gene is possibly TRBD1 (6 bases). Looked up from germline, CDR1 is MGHRA and CDR2 is YSYEKL. V lost 0 bases to trimming and J lost 4 bases, with 12 bases between them. This CDR3 comprises 15 residues. The chain's CDR3 is CASSQELGAFTEAFF. The CDR3 DNA reads as TGCGCCAGCAGCCAAGAGTTGGGGGCCTTCACTGAAGCTTTCTTT.

V and J are TRBV4-1 and TRBJ2-3; D gene unclear. The CDR3 sequence is 15 residues long. V lost 0 bases to trimming and J lost 4 bases, with 11 bases between them. Germline lookup yields CDR1 MGHRA and CDR2 YSYEKL. The CDR3 DNA reads as TGCGCCAGCAGCCAAGACGGCTCTAAGGCAGATACGCAGTATTTT. This sequence encodes CASSQDGSKADTQYF.

CDR3 protein: CASSLRTAISHGYTF. The CDR3 coding sequence is TGTGCCAGCAGCCTCAGGACGGCCATCAGCCATGGCTACACCTTC. The chain has TRBV12-3 or TRBV12-4 and TRBJ1-2; D is ambiguous. V was shortened by 6 bases and J by 6 bases, with 20 bases between the two germline ends. The CDR3 spans 15 residues.

V usage is TRBV19 and J usage is TRBJ1-3; D is uncertain. V lost 5 bases and J lost 2, with 13 bases in between. The CDR3 spans 15 residues. The germline CDR1 and CDR2 sequences are LNHDA and SQIVND (reference sequence). CDR3 coding DNA: TGTGCCAGTAGTCTCCCACCTGGGACTGGAAACACCATATATTTT. It yields the protein CASSLPPGTGNTIYF.

This sequence joins TRBV4-1 and TRBJ1-2; 12 bases agree with TRBD1. Germline V gives CDR1 MGHRA, CDR2 YSYEKL. CDR3 length: 16 residues. Trimming cost V 2 bases and J 7 bases; bases outside gene matches: 8. The CDR3, as DNA: TGCGCCAGCAGCCAAACCCTGGGACAGGGGGCTCGTGGCTACACCTTC. It encodes CASSQTLGQGARGYTF.

The rearrangement links TRBV27 to TRBJ2-1; D might be TRBD2 (5 bases). Trimming removed 5 bases from V and 10 bases from J, with 9 bases in between. From germline, CDR1 is MNHEY and CDR2 SMNVEV (reference sequence). This CDR3 region has 11 residues. The CDR3 reads CASSREREQFF. CDR3 DNA: TGTGCCAGCAGTCGTGAGCGGGAGCAGTTCTTC.

This CDR3 reads CASSEAGTRNGYTF. In nucleotides, the CDR3 is TGTGCCAGCAGCGAGGCCGGGACACGAAATGGCTACACCTTC. The J gene is TRBJ1-2, the V gene TRBV5-4, with D perhaps matching TRBD1 (6 bases). The germline V and J ends were trimmed by 4 bases and 6 bases, with 16 bases remaining between them. CDR3 length: 14 residues. Germline CDR1 SGHNT, CDR2 YYREEE (reference sequence).

The CDR3 spells CASSLATDYNSPLHF. CDR3 in DNA: TGTGCCAGCAGTTTGGCTACAGATTATAATTCACCCCTCCACTTT. The chain couples TRBV12-3 or TRBV12-4 to TRBJ1-6; D is unclear. This CDR3 has 15 residues. Trimming cost V 3 bases and J 4 bases, with 10 bases left between them.

This chain links TRBV27 with TRBJ2-7; 9 nucleotides agree with TRBD2. The CDR3 extends over 15 amino acids. In germline, CDR1 is MNHEY, CDR2 SMNVEV (reference sequence). V was pared by 4 bases and J by 7 bases, with 11 bases of the junction left unmatched. CDR3 nucleotides: TGTGCCAGCAGTTCCTTGCCAGCGGGAGGAAGGGAGCAGTACTTC. Amino acid sequence: CASSSLPAGGREQYF.

This clonotype was detected many times. J is TRBJ1-2 and V is TRBV7-2; 9 nucleotides match TRBD1. CDR1 and CDR2 (germline): SGHTA, FQGNSA. V dropped 6 bases and J dropped 2; count of bases not matched to a gene: 4. This CDR3 region has 14 residues. The CDR3 region has the DNA TGTGCCAGCAGGAGGGACAGGGTAAACTATGGCTACACCTTC. It yields the protein CASRRDRVNYGYTF.